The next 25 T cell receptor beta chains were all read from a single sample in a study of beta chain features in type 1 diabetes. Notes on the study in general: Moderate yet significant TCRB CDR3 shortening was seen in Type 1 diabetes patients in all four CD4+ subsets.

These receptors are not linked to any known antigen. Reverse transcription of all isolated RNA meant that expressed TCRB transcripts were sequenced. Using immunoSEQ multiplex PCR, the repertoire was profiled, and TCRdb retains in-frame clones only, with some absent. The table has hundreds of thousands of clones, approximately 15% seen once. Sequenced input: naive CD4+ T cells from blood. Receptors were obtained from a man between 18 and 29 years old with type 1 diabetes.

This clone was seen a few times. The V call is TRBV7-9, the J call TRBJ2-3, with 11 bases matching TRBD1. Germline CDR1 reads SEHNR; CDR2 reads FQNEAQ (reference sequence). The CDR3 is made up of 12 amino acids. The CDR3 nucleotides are TGTGGCGGACAGGGGGCGGGAGATACGCAGTATTTT. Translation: CGGQGAGDTQYF.

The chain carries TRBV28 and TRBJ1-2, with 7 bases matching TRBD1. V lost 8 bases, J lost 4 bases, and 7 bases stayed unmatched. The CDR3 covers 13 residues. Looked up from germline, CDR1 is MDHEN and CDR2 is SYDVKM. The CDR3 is CASGQGGTYGYTF. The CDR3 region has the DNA TGTGCCAGCGGGCAGGGGGGAACCTATGGCTACACCTTC.

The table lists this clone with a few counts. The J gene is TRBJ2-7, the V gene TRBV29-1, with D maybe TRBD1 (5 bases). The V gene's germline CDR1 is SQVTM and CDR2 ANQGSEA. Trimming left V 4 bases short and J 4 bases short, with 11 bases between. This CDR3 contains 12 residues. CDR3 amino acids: CSVGAGRYEQYF. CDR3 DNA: TGCAGCGTTGGTGCAGGGCGGTACGAGCAGTACTTC.

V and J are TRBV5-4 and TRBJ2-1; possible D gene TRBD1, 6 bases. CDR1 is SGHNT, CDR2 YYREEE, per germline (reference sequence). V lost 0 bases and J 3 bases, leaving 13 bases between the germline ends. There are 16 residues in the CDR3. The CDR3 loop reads CASSLGRWTDYNEQFF. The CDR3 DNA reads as TGTGCCAGCAGCTTGGGGCGTTGGACAGACTACAATGAGCAGTTCTTC.

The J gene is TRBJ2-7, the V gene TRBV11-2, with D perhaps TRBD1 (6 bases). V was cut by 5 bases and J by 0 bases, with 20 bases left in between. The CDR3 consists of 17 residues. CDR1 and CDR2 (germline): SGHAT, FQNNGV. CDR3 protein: CASSVNRGSLSSYEQYF. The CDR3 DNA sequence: TGTGCCAGCAGCGTCAATAGGGGGTCCTTAAGCTCCTACGAGCAGTACTTC.

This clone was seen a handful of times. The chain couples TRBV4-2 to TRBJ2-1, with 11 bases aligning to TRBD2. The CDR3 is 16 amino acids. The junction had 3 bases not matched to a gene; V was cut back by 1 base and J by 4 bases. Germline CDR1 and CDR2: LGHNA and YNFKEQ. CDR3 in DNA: TGTGCCAGCAGCCAAGGGACTAGCGGGCCTTACAATGAGCAGTTCTTC. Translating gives CASSQGTSGPYNEQFF.

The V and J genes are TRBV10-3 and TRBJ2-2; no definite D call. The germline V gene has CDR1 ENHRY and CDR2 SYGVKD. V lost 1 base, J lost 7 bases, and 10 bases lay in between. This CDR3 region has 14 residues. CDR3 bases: TGTGCCATCAGTGAGTTTGAACGGAGCGGGGAGCTGTTTTTT. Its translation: CAISEFERSGELFF.

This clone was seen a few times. The CDR3, as DNA: TGTGCCAGCAGCTTACCGGGAACCGGGGAGCTGTTTTTT. Protein product: CASSLPGTGELFF. The chain couples TRBV7-9 to TRBJ2-2, with D possibly being TRBD2 (5 bases). Deletions cut 2 bases from V and 5 bases from J, with 6 bases between. CDR1 is SEHNR, CDR2 FQNEAQ, per germline (reference sequence). This CDR3 has 13 residues.

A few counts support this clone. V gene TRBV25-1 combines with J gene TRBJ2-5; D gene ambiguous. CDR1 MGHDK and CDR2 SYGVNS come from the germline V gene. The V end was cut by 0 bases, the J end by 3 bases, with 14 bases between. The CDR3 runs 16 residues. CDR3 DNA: TGTGCCAGCAGTGAATACAACTCACCGTATAAAGAGACCCAGTACTTC. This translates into CASSEYNSPYKETQYF.

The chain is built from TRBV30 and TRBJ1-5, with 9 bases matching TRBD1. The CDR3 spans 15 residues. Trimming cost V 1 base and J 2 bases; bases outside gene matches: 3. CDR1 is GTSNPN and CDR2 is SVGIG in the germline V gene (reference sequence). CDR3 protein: CAWSGGQGGNQPQHF. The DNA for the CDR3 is TGTGCCTGGAGTGGGGGACAGGGTGGCAATCAGCCCCAGCATTTT.

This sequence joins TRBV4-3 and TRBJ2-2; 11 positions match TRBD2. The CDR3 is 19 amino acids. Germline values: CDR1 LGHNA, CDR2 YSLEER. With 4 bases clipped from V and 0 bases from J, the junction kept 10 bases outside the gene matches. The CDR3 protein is CASSRKSLAGGANTGELFF. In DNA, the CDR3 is TGCGCCAGCAGCCGGAAGTCCCTAGCGGGGGGTGCGAACACCGGGGAGCTGTTTTTT.

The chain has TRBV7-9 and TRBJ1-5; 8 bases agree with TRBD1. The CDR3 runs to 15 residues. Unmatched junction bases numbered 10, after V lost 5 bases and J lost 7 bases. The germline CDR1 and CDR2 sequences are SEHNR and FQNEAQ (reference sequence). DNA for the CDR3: TGTGCCAGCAGCCCGTTGACAGGGGAAAGGCAGCCCCAGCATTTT. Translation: CASSPLTGERQPQHF.

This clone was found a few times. This chain's CDR3 is CASRRTGETQYF. The CDR3 DNA reads as TGTGCCAGCAGGCGGACAGGGGAGACCCAGTACTTC. The genes are TRBV7-6 and TRBJ2-5, with 8 bases lining up with TRBD1. The CDR3 has 12 amino acids. With 6 bases clipped from V and 5 bases from J, the junction kept 2 bases outside the gene matches. CDR1 is SGHVS, CDR2 FNYEAQ, per germline.

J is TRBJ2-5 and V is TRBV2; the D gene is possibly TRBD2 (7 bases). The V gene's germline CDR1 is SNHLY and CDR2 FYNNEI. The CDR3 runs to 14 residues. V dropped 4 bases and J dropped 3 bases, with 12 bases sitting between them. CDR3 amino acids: CASSAQGREETQYF. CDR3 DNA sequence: TGTGCCAGCAGTGCTCAGGGGAGGGAAGAGACCCAGTACTTC. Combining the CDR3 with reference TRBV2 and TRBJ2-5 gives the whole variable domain EPEVTQTPSHQVTQMGQEVILRCVPISNHLYFYWYRQILGQKVEFLVSFYNNEISEKSEIFDDQFSVERPDGSNFTLKIRSTKLEDSAMYFCASSAQGREETQYFGPGTRLLVL.

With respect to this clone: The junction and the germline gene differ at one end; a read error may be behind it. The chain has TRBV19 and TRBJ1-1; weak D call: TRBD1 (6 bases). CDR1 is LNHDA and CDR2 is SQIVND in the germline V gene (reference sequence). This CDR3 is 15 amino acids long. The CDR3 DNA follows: TGTGCCAGTCGTATGAGACAGGCCCTGAACACTGAAGCTTTCTTT. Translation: CASRMRQALNTEAFF.

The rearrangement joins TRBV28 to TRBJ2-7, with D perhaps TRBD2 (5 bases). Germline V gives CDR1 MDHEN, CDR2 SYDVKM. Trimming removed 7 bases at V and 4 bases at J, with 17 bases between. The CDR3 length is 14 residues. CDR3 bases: TGTGCCAGCACCCCCCCAGGTCCGGGATACGAGCAGTACTTC. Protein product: CASTPPGPGYEQYF.

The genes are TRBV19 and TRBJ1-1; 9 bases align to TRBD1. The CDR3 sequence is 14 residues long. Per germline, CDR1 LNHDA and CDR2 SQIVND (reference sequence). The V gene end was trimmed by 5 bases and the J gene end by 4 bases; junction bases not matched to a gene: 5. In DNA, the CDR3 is TGTGCCAGTAGTTCGAGACAGGGGGGCACTGAAGCTTTCTTT. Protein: CASSSRQGGTEAFF.

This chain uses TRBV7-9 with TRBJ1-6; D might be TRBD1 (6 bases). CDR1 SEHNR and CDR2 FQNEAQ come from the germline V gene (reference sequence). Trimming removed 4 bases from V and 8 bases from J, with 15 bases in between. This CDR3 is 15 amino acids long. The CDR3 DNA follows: TGTGCCAGCAGCTCCGACAGGTTGGGATATTCACCCCTCCACTTT. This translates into CASSSDRLGYSPLHF.

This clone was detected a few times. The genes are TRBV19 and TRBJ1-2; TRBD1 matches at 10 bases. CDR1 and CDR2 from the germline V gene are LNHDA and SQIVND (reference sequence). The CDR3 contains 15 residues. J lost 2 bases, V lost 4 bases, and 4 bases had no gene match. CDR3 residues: CASSNPGQGNYGYTF. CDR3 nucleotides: TGTGCCAGTAGTAATCCGGGACAGGGGAACTATGGCTACACCTTC. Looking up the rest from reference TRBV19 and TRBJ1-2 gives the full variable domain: DGGITQSPKYLFRKEGQNVTLSCEQNLNHDAMYWYRQDPGQGLRLIYYSQIVNDFQKGDIAEGYSVSREKKESFPLTVTSAQKNPTAFYLCASSNPGQGNYGYTFGSGTRLTVV.

CDR3: CASSPQGGGQETQYF. CDR3 nucleotide sequence: TGTGCCAGCTCACCACAGGGCGGGGGCCAAGAGACCCAGTACTTC. V is TRBV18 and J is TRBJ2-5, with 7 bases that match TRBD2. Germline V gene sequence: CDR1 KGHSH, CDR2 LQKENI. The CDR3 is 15 amino acids. The junction had 3 bases not matched to a gene; V was cut back by 1 base and J by 1 base.

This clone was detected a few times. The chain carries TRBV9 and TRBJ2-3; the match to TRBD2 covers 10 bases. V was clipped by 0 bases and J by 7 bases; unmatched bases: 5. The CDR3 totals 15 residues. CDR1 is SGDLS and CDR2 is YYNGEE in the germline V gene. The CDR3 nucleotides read TGTGCCAGCAGCGTAGCCAGCGGGGGGGCGAATACGCAGTATTTT. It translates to CASSVASGGANTQYF.

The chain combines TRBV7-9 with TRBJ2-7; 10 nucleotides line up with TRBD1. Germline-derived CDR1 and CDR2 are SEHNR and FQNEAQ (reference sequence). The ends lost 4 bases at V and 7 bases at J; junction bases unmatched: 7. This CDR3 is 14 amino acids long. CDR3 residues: CASSSGQGGWEQYF. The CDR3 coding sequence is TGTGCCAGCAGCTCCGGACAGGGGGGATGGGAGCAGTACTTC.

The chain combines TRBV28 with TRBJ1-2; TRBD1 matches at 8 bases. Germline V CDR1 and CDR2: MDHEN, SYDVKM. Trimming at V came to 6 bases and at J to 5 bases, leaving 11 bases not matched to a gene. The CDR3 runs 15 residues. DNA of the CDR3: TGTGCCAGCAGACCACATACGGACAGGGTTTATGGCTACACCTTC. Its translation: CASRPHTDRVYGYTF.

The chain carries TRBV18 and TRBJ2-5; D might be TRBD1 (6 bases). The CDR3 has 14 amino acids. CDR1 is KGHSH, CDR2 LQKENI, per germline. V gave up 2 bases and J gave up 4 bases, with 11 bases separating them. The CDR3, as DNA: TGTGCCAGCTCACCAGCCACCAGGGGAGAGACCCAGTACTTC. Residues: CASSPATRGETQYF.

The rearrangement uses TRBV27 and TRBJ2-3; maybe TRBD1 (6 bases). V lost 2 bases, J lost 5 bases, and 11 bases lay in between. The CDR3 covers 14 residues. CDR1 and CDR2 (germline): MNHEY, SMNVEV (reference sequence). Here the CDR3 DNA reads TGTGCCAGCAGTTTAGCAGGGGCTGTAGATACGCAGTATTTT. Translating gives CASSLAGAVDTQYF.